These 7 T cell receptor beta chains came from one sample sequenced in a study of blood T cells in healthy people across ages. Primed by a sample-barcoded 5' primer and a J-beta primer mix, a second PCR proceeded for about 6 to 11 cycles. TCRdb used MiXCR to reprocess the 5' RACE reads, holding one entry per CDR3 protein. This sample has around 2 million distinct CDR3 sequences; more than 35% occur once, and the top ten carry 23%. Sequencing input: blood. All receptors derive from a human donor in good health.

Points on this clonotype: A much larger clone differs by one base, so this may be a read error. The gene calls are TRBV29-1 and TRBJ2-1, with a tentative D call TRBD2 (6 bases). Germline V gives CDR1 SQVTM, CDR2 ANQGSEA. V shed 4 bases and J shed 2 bases, with 9 bases lying between them. CDR3 length equals 13 residues. CDR3 sequence reads: CSVGRLAYNEQFF. Written as DNA, the CDR3 is TGCAGCGTTGGGAGACTAGCCTACAATGAGCAGTTCTTC.

The J gene is TRBJ2-3, the V gene TRBV4-3; perhaps TRBD2 as D (5 bases). Germline CDR1 is LGHNA and CDR2 is YSLEER. V was pared by 3 bases and J by 1 base, with 14 bases between. The CDR3 length is 16 residues. The CDR3, as DNA: TGCGCCAGCAGCCAGCTGGAGCGGTCGGGCACAGATACGCAGTATTTT. It is translated as CASSQLERSGTDTQYF.

The J gene is TRBJ1-1, the V gene TRBV9; 9 nucleotides align to TRBD1. From germline, CDR1 is SGDLS and CDR2 YYNGEE. The V gene end was trimmed by 5 bases and the J gene end by 5 bases; junction bases not matched to a gene: 10. This CDR3 spans 15 amino acids. CDR3 protein: CASSAPGTGLTEAFF. CDR3 in DNA: TGTGCCAGCAGTGCCCCCGGGACAGGGTTAACTGAAGCTTTCTTT.

This clonotype is a singleton in its sample. V usage is TRBV14 and J usage is TRBJ1-1; D unresolved. Trimming pared 4 bases from V and 10 bases from J, leaving 19 bases between. This CDR3 has 14 amino acids. The germline CDR1 and CDR2 sequences are SGHDN and FVKESK. The CDR3 DNA reads TGTGCCAGCAGCCCTCTCGGGGTCGCGATCGGAGCTTTCTTT. Its protein is CASSPLGVAIGAFF.

This clonotype was recorded at least ten times. The V call is TRBV28, the J call TRBJ2-1, with 7 bases that match TRBD2. This CDR3 spans 16 amino acids. With V trimmed by 3 bases and J by 1 base, 6 bases remained unmatched. Looked up from germline, CDR1 is MDHEN and CDR2 is SYDVKM. The CDR3, as DNA: TGTGCCAGCAGTTTGGGGGGGGGTAGATCCTACAATGAGCAGTTCTTC. Its translation is CASSLGGGRSYNEQFF. Full variable domain (rest looked up from reference TRBV28 and TRBJ2-1): DVKVTQSSRYLVKRTGEKVFLECVQDMDHENMFWYRQDPGLGLRLIYFSYDVKMKEKGDIPEGYSVSREKKERFSLILESASTNQTSMYLCASSLGGGRSYNEQFFGPGTRLTVL.

The chain uses TRBV29-1 and TRBJ1-1; D gene ambiguous. Trimming took 3 bases from V and 0 from J, leaving 8 bases between them. CDR3 length equals 13 residues. Germline V gene lookup returns CDR1 SQVTM and CDR2 ANQGSEA. As DNA, the CDR3 is TGCAGCGTTGAGGTCAGTATGAACACTGAAGCTTTCTTT. This sequence encodes CSVEVSMNTEAFF.

The rearrangement uses TRBV18 and TRBJ2-2, with no clear D. The ends were cut back, 3 bases at V and 1 base at J, with 9 bases in the middle. Germline CDR1 is KGHSH and CDR2 is LQKENI. This CDR3 is 15 amino acids long. The DNA of the CDR3 is TGTGCCAGCTCACCGTCCAGGCAGAACACCGGGGAGCTGTTTTTT. Residues: CASSPSRQNTGELFF.